This T cell receptor (beta chain) appears in the sequencing data of a study of spatial heterogeneity in lung cancer. Trimming removed 3 bases at V and 6 bases at J, with 12 bases between. There are 13 residues in the CDR3. Germline loops: CDR1 KGHSH, CDR2 LQKENI. MiXCR, applied by TCRdb to the 5' RACE reads, yields one record per CDR3 protein. The sample has some 70,000 distinct CDR3 sequences; about an eighth are singletons. Time point denoted: sample taken at primary tumor resection. Whole RNA was taken from tumor, nontumor lung or frozen PBMC; it was then sequenced unsorted. This clonotype has only a few counts.

The sample was PBMCs, taken at surgery. The genes are TRBV18 and TRBJ2-7; a possible D gene is TRBD1 (6 bases). The clonotype comes from a male donor with early-stage non-small cell lung cancer. The chain's CDR3 is CASSPGHPTEQYF. DNA for the CDR3: TGTGCCAGCTCACCGGGACACCCAACCGAGCAGTACTTC.